This T cell receptor (beta chain) is drawn from a study of T cells in women clearing cervical HPV infection. Overall study context: Cases' blood sampling followed lesion detection by median about 150 days (90 to 200). Findings of the study overall: Repertoire richness, not evenness, was significantly elevated in CIN3+ cases versus controls. Associations may precede or follow infection; HPV-specific or memory T cells were not isolated.

The CDR3 sequence is 13 residues long. Germline V lookup: CDR1 SEHNR, CDR2 FQNEAQ (reference sequence). V lost 3 bases, J lost 4 bases, and 8 bases lay in between. This table comes from immunoSEQ multiplex PCR, and its TCRdb copy is limited to in-frame clones, with some not included. The listing contains some 41,000 clones. For this clone: What it recognizes is unknown. The sequence runs out 3 residues before the end of the CDR3; the remainder is reconstructed from the germline J gene.

The origin of this receptor is a woman aged 18-70 years with a cervical HPV16 infection that either progressed to CIN3+ or cleared (not recorded which). Sequences were obtained from blood buffy coat. The chain is built from TRBV7-9 and TRBJ2-3; D uncertain. The sequenced part of the CDR3 DNA is TGTGCCAGCAGCTTCCCTCGGGCAGATACG. Translation gives CASSFPRADT. Given in full, the CDR3 is CASSFPRADTQYF.